Described below is a single T cell receptor beta chain sequence and its context. The CDR3 covers 16 residues. With 3 bases removed from V and 3 bases from J, the gap between germline ends came to 16 bases. Germline V gives CDR1 SGDLS, CDR2 YYNGEE. The data derive from a study of OX40 agonist ivuxolimab in advanced cancers. The method was immunoSEQ multiplex PCR; TCRdb's version includes in-frame clones alone and lacks a portion of them. The sample records about 59,000 clones, around 92% being singletons. This sequence originates from an adult with an advanced solid tumor such as melanoma, head and neck, liver or kidney cancer. The chain carries TRBV9 and TRBJ2-1; D perhaps matches TRBD2 (5 bases). Sequenced material: CD4+ or CD8+ T cells sorted from blood, taken in a trial of the OX40 agonist ivuxolimab. The CDR3: CASSATETTIYNEQFF. The CDR3 region has the DNA TGTGCCAGCAGCGCCACGGAGACTACGATCTACAATGAGCAGTTCTTC.